This T cell receptor (beta chain) was recorded in a study of blood T cells in healthy people across ages. Study at large: Using template switching, researchers captured about one barcoded beta molecule for each two T cells. Whole-study results and caveats: Both naive CD4+ cell counts and diversity were greater in long-lived donors than in aged donors.

The authors ran a second PCR of roughly 6 to 12 cycles using a sample-barcoded 5' primer and a J-beta primer mix. TCRdb analysed the 5' RACE reads with MiXCR anew, one entry per CDR3 protein. The data hold over 600,000 distinct CDR3 sequences, with 56% observed a single time. On this clonotype: The antigen remains unidentified.

Healthy Caucasian individuals from Russia aged about 6 to 90 were enrolled as donors. Samples had at least 6.5 million PBMCs isolated from them. The CDR3 runs to 15 residues. Germline CDR1 reads LGHDT; CDR2 reads YNNKEL (reference sequence). Trimming left V 2 bases short and J 6 bases short, with 14 bases between. The receptor was isolated from a man aged 40-50 years in good health. V is TRBV3-1 and J is TRBJ2-1; a possible D gene is TRBD2 (5 bases). Sequencing used blood. The CDR3 sequence: CASSQTSTFSNEQFF. CDR3 sequence (DNA): TGTGCCAGCAGCCAAACTAGTACCTTTTCCAATGAGCAGTTCTTC.